This is a list of T cell receptor beta chains from one sample in a study of blood T cell repertoires in COVID-19. Profiling relied on immunoSEQ multiplex PCR, and the TCRdb table lists in-frame clones only, not all of them. Of 85,000 to 95,000 clones detected, 76% appear once; the ten largest clones hold 6% to 8.5%. The sample taken for sequencing was peripheral blood. The receptor source for this set is a man aged 65 to 79 with acute or convalescent COVID-19. Both conserved end residues are part of each CDR3. A D gene is named only where the DNA matches it firmly. The size entry is marked missing in some rows and otherwise reads once, few, many or a size class.

clone_size: NA
j_call: TRBJ2-7
d_call: TRBD1
v_call: TRBV5-1
cdr3_aa: CASSLLPGQGNYEQYF
cdr3_nt: TGCGCCAGCAGCTTGTTGCCGGGACAGGGGAACTACGAGCAGTACTTC

clone_size: NA
j_call: TRBJ1-3
d_call: NA
v_call: TRBV11-3
cdr3_aa: CASSWYAGNTIYF
cdr3_nt: TGTGCCAGCAGCTGGTATGCGGGAAACACCATATATTTT

clone_size: NA
j_call: TRBJ1-1
d_call: NA
v_call: TRBV11-1
cdr3_aa: CASSLRRGGAGEAFF
cdr3_nt: TGTGCCAGCAGCTTGCGGCGGGGGGGCGCGGGTGAAGCTTTCTTT

clone_size: NA
j_call: TRBJ1-2
d_call: TRBD1
v_call: TRBV6-5
cdr3_aa: CASRTGTGNYGYTF
cdr3_nt: TGTGCCAGCAGAACCGGGACAGGGAACTATGGCTACACCTTC

clone_size: NA
j_call: TRBJ1-6
d_call: TRBD1
v_call: TRBV5-1
cdr3_aa: CASSLGTGVSPLHF
cdr3_nt: TGCGCCAGCAGCTTGGGGACAGGGGTATCACCCCTCCACTTT

clone_size: NA
j_call: TRBJ2-5
d_call: TRBD1
v_call: TRBV5-1
cdr3_aa: CASRPTGGGETQYF
cdr3_nt: TGCGCCAGCAGGCCGACAGGGGGCGGTGAGACCCAGTACTTC

clone_size: NA
j_call: TRBJ1-4
d_call: TRBD1
v_call: TRBV5-1
cdr3_aa: CASSLGQGGEKLFF
cdr3_nt: TGCGCCAGCAGCCTGGGACAGGGGGGAGAAAAACTGTTTTTT

clone_size: NA
j_call: TRBJ1-6
d_call: NA
v_call: TRBV6-1
cdr3_aa: CASSEMSGTGSPLHF
cdr3_nt: TGTGCCAGCAGTGAAATGTCAGGTACAGGATCACCCCTCCACTTT

clone_size: few
j_call: TRBJ1-2
d_call: TRBD1
v_call: TRBV27
cdr3_aa: CASLGTGSRGYTF
cdr3_nt: TGTGCCAGCCTCGGGACAGGGAGTAGGGGCTACACCTTC

clone_size: once
j_call: TRBJ1-2
d_call: NA
v_call: TRBV11-2
cdr3_aa: CASSPTGRGRGNYGYTF
cdr3_nt: TGTGCCAGCAGCCCAACCGGTAGGGGCCGAGGCAACTATGGCTACACCTTC

clone_size: NA
j_call: TRBJ1-6
d_call: NA
v_call: TRBV6-5
cdr3_aa: CASERGGSPLHF
cdr3_nt: TGTGCCAGCGAGAGGGGAGGTTCACCCCTCCACTTT

clone_size: NA
j_call: TRBJ2-7
d_call: NA
v_call: TRBV18
cdr3_aa: CASSSQHLSTYEQYF
cdr3_nt: TGTGCCAGCTCATCACAGCACTTATCAACCTACGAGCAGTACTTC

clone_size: NA
j_call: TRBJ2-5
d_call: TRBD2
v_call: TRBV15
cdr3_aa: CATSRVRDTSGGQETQYF
cdr3_nt: TGTGCCACCAGCAGAGTCCGCGATACTAGCGGGGGACAAGAGACCCAGTACTTC

clone_size: NA
j_call: TRBJ1-2
d_call: NA
v_call: TRBV6-5
cdr3_aa: CASSPGWGYTF
cdr3_nt: TGTGCCAGCAGCCCAGGGTGGGGCTACACCTTC

clone_size: NA
j_call: TRBJ2-3
d_call: NA
v_call: TRBV5-6
cdr3_aa: CASTWGDDTQYF
cdr3_nt: TGTGCCAGCACCTGGGGGGATGATACGCAGTATTTT

clone_size: NA
j_call: TRBJ2-2
d_call: TRBD1
v_call: TRBV6-1
cdr3_aa: CASSVNYRGSNTGELFF
cdr3_nt: TGTGCCAGCAGTGTTAACTACAGGGGTTCGAACACCGGGGAGCTGTTTTTT

clone_size: NA
j_call: TRBJ2-5
d_call: TRBD1
v_call: TRBV5-6
cdr3_aa: CASSYIGQGNQETQYF
cdr3_nt: TGTGCCAGCAGCTATATAGGACAGGGAAACCAAGAGACCCAGTACTTC

clone_size: NA
j_call: TRBJ2-3
d_call: TRBD1
v_call: TRBV10-3
cdr3_aa: CAISEGGQGTTDTQYF
cdr3_nt: TGTGCCATCAGCGAAGGGGGACAGGGAACCACAGATACGCAGTATTTT

clone_size: NA
j_call: TRBJ1-4
d_call: NA
v_call: TRBV11-2
cdr3_aa: CASSLIDEKLFF
cdr3_nt: TGTGCCAGCAGCTTAATCGATGAAAAACTGTTTTTT

clone_size: NA
j_call: TRBJ2-1
d_call: TRBD2
v_call: TRBV5-1
cdr3_aa: CASSPGGSGSSYNEQFF
cdr3_nt: TGCGCCAGCAGCCCGGGGGGGTCCGGGAGCTCCTACAATGAGCAGTTCTTC

clone_size: NA
j_call: TRBJ2-3
d_call: NA
v_call: TRBV24-1
cdr3_aa: CATSDSPADTQYF
cdr3_nt: TGTGCCACCAGTGATTCCCCGGCAGATACGCAGTATTTT

clone_size: NA
j_call: TRBJ1-1
d_call: NA
v_call: TRBV6-5
cdr3_aa: CASSYSGGLSGTEAFF
cdr3_nt: TGTGCCAGCAGTTACTCGGGGGGGCTATCTGGCACTGAAGCTTTCTTT

clone_size: NA
j_call: TRBJ2-6
d_call: NA
v_call: TRBV15
cdr3_aa: CATSRDRQARSSGANVLTF
cdr3_nt: TGTGCCACCAGCAGAGATAGACAGGCCCGATCCTCTGGGGCCAACGTCCTGACTTTC

clone_size: NA
j_call: TRBJ1-1
d_call: NA
v_call: TRBV2
cdr3_aa: CASSGNPRGGTEAFF
cdr3_nt: TGTGCCAGCAGCGGGAACCCGCGGGGTGGCACTGAAGCTTTCTTT

clone_size: once
j_call: TRBJ1-1
d_call: NA
v_call: TRBV12-3/TRBV12-4
cdr3_aa: CASSFPGGTEAFF
cdr3_nt: TGTGCCAGCAGTTTTCCCGGGGGCACTGAAGCTTTCTTT

clone_size: NA
j_call: TRBJ2-2
d_call: NA
v_call: TRBV30
cdr3_aa: CAWNLQGTGELFF
cdr3_nt: TGTGCCTGGAATCTACAGGGTACCGGGGAGCTGTTTTTT

clone_size: NA
j_call: TRBJ1-2
d_call: NA
v_call: TRBV24-1
cdr3_aa: CATSDLGRNYGYTF
cdr3_nt: TGTGCCACCAGTGATTTGGGCAGGAACTATGGCTACACCTTC

clone_size: NA
j_call: TRBJ1-6
d_call: NA
v_call: TRBV5-6
cdr3_aa: CASSLGSSYNSPLHF
cdr3_nt: TGTGCCAGCAGCTTGGGGAGCTCCTATAATTCACCCCTCCACTTT